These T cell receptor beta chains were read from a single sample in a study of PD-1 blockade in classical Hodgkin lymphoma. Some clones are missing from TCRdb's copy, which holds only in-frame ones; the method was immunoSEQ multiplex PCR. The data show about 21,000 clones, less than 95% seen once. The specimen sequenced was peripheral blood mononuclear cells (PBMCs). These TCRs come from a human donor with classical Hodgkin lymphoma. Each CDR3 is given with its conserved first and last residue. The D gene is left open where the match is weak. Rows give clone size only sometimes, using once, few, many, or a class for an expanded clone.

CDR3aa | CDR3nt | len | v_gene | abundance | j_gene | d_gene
CASSLFAANTGELFF | TGTGCCAGCAGCTTGTTTGCGGCGAACACCGGGGAGCTGTTTTTT | 15 | TRBV5-4 | - | TRBJ2-2 | -
CASNPRGLTGELFF | TGTGCCAGTAACCCCAGGGGTCTCACCGGGGAGCTGTTTTTT | 14 | TRBV19 | - | TRBJ2-2 | -
CAISPDNSGANVLTF | TGTGCCATCAGCCCCGACAATTCTGGGGCCAACGTCCTGACTTTC | 15 | TRBV10-3 | - | TRBJ2-6 | -
CASSLEPTENTGELFF | TGTGCCAGCAGCTTAGAACCGACAGAGAACACCGGGGAGCTGTTTTTT | 16 | TRBV11-2 | - | TRBJ2-2 | -
CASSFGQSDIVTRQYF | TGTGCCAGTAGCTTTGGACAGTCAGACATCGTTACGAGGCAGTACTTC | 16 | TRBV19 | - | TRBJ2-7 | -
CAWTIGFSYTEAFF | TGTGCCTGGACGATCGGATTCTCTTACACTGAAGCTTTCTTT | 14 | TRBV30 | - | TRBJ1-1 | -
CASSLGRGSYEQYF | TGTGCCAGCAGCTTAGGAAGGGGGTCTTACGAGCAGTACTTC | 14 | TRBV7-9 | few | TRBJ2-7 | -
CASSARTFNYGYTF | TGTGCCAGCAGCGCTCGGACATTTAACTATGGCTACACCTTC | 14 | TRBV13 | - | TRBJ1-2 | -
CASSLNGRLNYGYTF | TGTGCCAGCAGCTTGAATGGGAGATTGAACTATGGCTACACCTTC | 15 | TRBV5-8 | - | TRBJ1-2 | -
CASSFYGDTQYF | TGTGCCAGCAGTTTCTACGGCGATACGCAGTATTTT | 12 | TRBV9 | few | TRBJ2-3 | -
CSAYRPLGSPF | TGCAGTGCTTACCGGCCACTCGGGTCTCCTTTT | 11 | TRBV20-1 | - | TRBJ1-6 | -
CASSFGPSSYNEQFF | TGTGCCAGCAGTTTTGGACCGAGCTCCTACAATGAGCAGTTCTTC | 15 | TRBV27 | - | TRBJ2-1 | -
CASSPRIEGSETQYF | TGTGCCAGCAGCCCTAGGATAGAGGGGAGTGAGACCCAGTACTTC | 15 | TRBV7-2 | - | TRBJ2-5 | -
CVSSLGTGVGNQPQHF | TGTGTCAGCAGTTTGGGGACAGGGGTCGGCAATCAGCCCCAGCATTTT | 16 | TRBV28 | - | TRBJ1-5 | TRBD1
CASSPGDTYEQYF | TGCGCCAGCAGTCCCGGGGACACCTACGAGCAGTACTTC | 13 | TRBV10-1 | - | TRBJ2-7 | -
CASSSTPHRGKRAFF | TGTGCCAGCAGTTCAACCCCCCACAGGGGGAAAAGGGCTTTCTTT | 15 | TRBV27 | - | TRBJ1-1 | TRBD1
CASSSGQSTDTQYF | TGTGCCAGCAGTTCTGGGCAGTCCACAGATACGCAGTATTTT | 14 | TRBV6-6 | - | TRBJ2-3 | -
CASSPLKGASWDTQYF | TGTGCCAGCAGCCCCCTAAAGGGGGCATCTTGGGATACGCAGTATTTT | 16 | TRBV11-1 | - | TRBJ2-3 | TRBD1